The rows below give T cell receptor beta chains drawn from one sample of a study of beta chain features in type 1 diabetes. Repertoires were generated with immunoSEQ multiplex PCR, while TCRdb's copy carries only in-frame clones and drops some. The sample holds 900,000 or so clones, roughly 15% seen once. Specimen: naive CD4+ T cells from blood. Receptors originate from a woman aged 18-30 years in good health. The CDR3 runs from the conserved cysteine through the conserved F or W. The order of the fields is V gene, D gene, clone size, J gene, CDR3 protein, CDR3 DNA. D genes are given only for firm matches. Expanded clones get a size class; other rows say once, few or many, or leave the size out.

TRBV7-2	NA	NA	TRBJ1-2	CASSLDRGNYGYTF	TGTGCCAGCAGCTTAGATAGGGGAAACTATGGCTACACCTTC
TRBV15	TRBD2	few	TRBJ2-7	CATSRVGGLAGEQYF	TGTGCCACCAGCAGAGTCGGGGGACTAGCAGGCGAGCAGTACTTC
TRBV7-2	TRBD2	NA	TRBJ2-2	CASSLEPAGETGELFF	TGTGCCAGCAGCTTAGAGCCAGCGGGAGAAACCGGGGAGCTGTTTTTT
TRBV7-9	NA	NA	TRBJ1-5	CASSLGGGNQPQHF	TGTGCCAGCAGCTTAGGGGGCGGCAATCAGCCCCAGCATTTT
TRBV6-1	NA	NA	TRBJ1-5	CASSDPRPGPQPQHF	TGTGCCAGCAGTGATCCTCGGCCGGGGCCTCAGCCCCAGCATTTT
TRBV7-9	TRBD2	few	TRBJ2-5	CASSLRLAGGETQYF	TGTGCCAGCAGCTTACGGCTAGCGGGAGGAGAGACCCAGTACTTC
TRBV5-1	NA	few	TRBJ2-2	CASRSGHNTGELFF	TGCGCCAGCAGGTCGGGACACAACACCGGGGAGCTGTTTTTT
TRBV7-2	NA	few	TRBJ2-1	CASSSTPYGEQFF	TGTGCCAGCAGCTCGACCCCATATGGGGAGCAGTTCTTC
TRBV6-6	NA	NA	TRBJ2-5	CASSYSRAERETQYF	TGTGCCAGCAGTTACTCGAGGGCCGAACGAGAGACCCAGTACTTC
TRBV4-3	TRBD1	NA	TRBJ1-1	CASSQDRGPDTEAFF	TGCGCCAGCAGCCAAGATAGGGGGCCCGACACTGAAGCTTTCTTT
TRBV14	NA	few	TRBJ2-7	CASSQAVGLSYEQYF	TGTGCCAGCAGCCAAGCGGTTGGTCTCTCCTACGAGCAGTACTTC
TRBV29-1	TRBD1	NA	TRBJ2-3	CSVVGTGTGSPDTQYF	TGCAGCGTTGTCGGCACCGGGACAGGGAGTCCAGATACGCAGTATTTT
TRBV2	TRBD2	few	TRBJ2-3	CASSQSLAVLYTQYF	TGTGCCAGCAGTCAGAGTCTAGCGGTGCTTTATACGCAGTATTTT
TRBV4-2	TRBD1	few	TRBJ1-2	CASSQQPGQGYYGYTF	TGTGCCAGCAGCCAACAACCGGGACAGGGATACTATGGCTACACCTTC
TRBV7-2	NA	NA	TRBJ2-7	CASSLANRGEQYF	TGTGCCAGCAGCTTAGCGAACCGGGGCGAGCAGTACTTC
TRBV7-9	NA	NA	TRBJ2-1	CASSLSVNNEQFF	TGTGCCAGCAGCTTGAGCGTGAACAATGAGCAGTTCTTC
TRBV20-1	NA	few	TRBJ2-7	CSASRLYEQYF	TGCAGTGCTAGTAGGCTTTACGAGCAGTACTTC
TRBV29-1	NA	NA	TRBJ2-2	CSALRGTGELFF	TGCAGCGCCCTCCGGGGTACCGGGGAGCTGTTTTTT
TRBV4-2	NA	NA	TRBJ2-6	CASSPLSGANVLTF	TGTGCCAGCAGCCCACTGTCTGGGGCCAACGTCCTGACTTTC
TRBV7-3	TRBD1	NA	TRBJ2-6	CASSLTGQDLSGANVLTF	TGTGCCAGCAGCTTAACGGGACAGGACCTTTCTGGGGCCAACGTCCTGACTTTC
TRBV2	NA	NA	TRBJ2-5	CASSAEGRETQYF	TGTGCCAGCAGTGCGGAGGGACGTGAGACCCAGTACTTC
TRBV5-6	TRBD1	NA	TRBJ2-7	CASSAGQDEQYF	TGTGCCAGCAGCGCCGGACAGGACGAGCAGTACTTC
TRBV14	TRBD2	NA	TRBJ2-5	CASSQVAGRSTQYF	TGTGCCAGCAGCCAAGTAGCGGGAAGATCGACCCAGTACTTC
TRBV2	NA	few	TRBJ2-1	CASSVGLAREQFF	TGTGCCAGCAGTGTGGGGCTAGCGCGGGAGCAGTTCTTC
TRBV7-9	NA	NA	TRBJ1-1	CASSLDRASTEAFF	TGTGCCAGCAGCTTAGACAGGGCCAGCACTGAAGCTTTCTTT
TRBV19	NA	NA	TRBJ1-2	CASVASKSLGGYTF	TGTGCCAGTGTCGCAAGCAAGTCACTTGGTGGCTACACCTTC
TRBV5-7	NA	NA	TRBJ2-2	CASSFRGAKAGELFF	TGTGCCAGCAGCTTTCGGGGGGCTAAGGCCGGGGAGCTGTTTTTT
TRBV19	NA	NA	TRBJ1-2	CASRDSDPYGYTF	TGTGCCAGTAGGGACAGCGATCCCTATGGCTACACCTTC
TRBV4-1	TRBD2	NA	TRBJ2-5	CASSRGGETQYF	TGCGCCAGCTCACGCGGGGGAGAGACCCAGTACTTC
TRBV21-1	NA	NA	TRBJ2-7	CASTTQGYPPQAYEQYF	TGTGCCAGCACAACCCAGGGGTATCCCCCGCAAGCCTACGAGCAGTACTTC
TRBV28	TRBD1	few	TRBJ2-7	CASSLKGTGSRYEQYF	TGTGCCAGCAGTTTAAAGGGGACAGGGTCGCGCTACGAGCAGTACTTC
TRBV19	TRBD2	NA	TRBJ2-1	CASSMTSGRIVGNEQFF	TGTGCCAGTAGCATGACTAGCGGGAGGATTGTTGGGAATGAGCAGTTCTTC
TRBV21-1	NA	NA	TRBJ2-1	CASSLDSSYNEQFF	TGTGCCAGCAGTTTAGATAGCTCCTACAATGAGCAGTTCTTC
TRBV7-3	TRBD1	NA	TRBJ2-1	CASSPGQSNNEQFF	TGTGCCAGCAGTCCGGGACAGAGTAACAATGAGCAGTTCTTC
TRBV7-2	TRBD2	few	TRBJ2-1	CASSSRLGLGANEQFF	TGTGCCAGCAGCTCACGGTTGGGACTAGGCGCCAATGAGCAGTTCTTC
TRBV28	NA	NA	TRBJ1-2	CASSLSRSTGGYGYTF	TGTGCCAGCAGTTTATCCCGGTCCACTGGGGGGTATGGCTACACCTTC
TRBV6-1	TRBD2	NA	TRBJ2-2	CASSEVAGDTGELFF	TGTGCCAGCAGTGAAGTAGCGGGAGACACCGGGGAGCTGTTTTTT
TRBV5-4	NA	few	TRBJ2-5	CASSLGLYKETQYF	TGTGCCAGCAGCTTGGGTCTTTATAAAGAGACCCAGTACTTC
TRBV7-2	TRBD2	few	TRBJ2-7	CASSHNSGSGEQYF	TGTGCCAGCAGCCACAATAGCGGGAGCGGCGAGCAGTACTTC
TRBV5-1	NA	few	TRBJ2-7	CASSLDAYSYEQYF	TGCGCCAGCAGCTTGGACGCCTACTCCTACGAGCAGTACTTC
TRBV5-1	TRBD1	NA	TRBJ1-2	CASSLGTGANYGYTF	TGCGCCAGCAGCTTGGGGACAGGAGCTAACTATGGCTACACCTTC
TRBV28	NA	few	TRBJ1-1	CASSSTGGVNTEAFF	TGTGCCAGCAGTTCCACAGGAGGCGTGAACACTGAAGCTTTCTTT
TRBV14	NA	NA	TRBJ2-7	CASSQAAKQYF	TGTGCCAGCAGCCAGGCGGCAAAGCAGTACTTC
TRBV18	TRBD2	few	TRBJ2-1	CASSPLAGSYNEQFF	TGTGCCAGCTCGCCACTAGCGGGCTCCTACAATGAGCAGTTCTTC
TRBV28	TRBD1	NA	TRBJ2-4	CASSTRTGFFPYF	TGTGCCAGCAGTACCCGGACAGGGTTTTTTCCGTACTTC
TRBV2	NA	NA	TRBJ1-2	CASKLGDGYTF	TGTGCCAGCAAATTAGGGGATGGCTACACCTTC
TRBV5-1	NA	NA	TRBJ1-5	CASSLVGGNQPQHF	TGCGCCAGCAGCTTGGTTGGGGGGAATCAGCCCCAGCATTTT
TRBV20-1	NA	NA	TRBJ1-3	CSATRANTIYF	TGCAGTGCAACTAGGGCGAACACCATATATTTT
TRBV5-6	NA	NA	TRBJ2-5	CASSQDRKETQYF	TGTGCCAGCAGCCAGGACAGAAAAGAGACCCAGTACTTC
TRBV7-8	TRBD2	NA	TRBJ2-3	CASRIAGAGWDTQYF	TGTGCCAGCCGGATAGCGGGAGCAGGGTGGGATACGCAGTATTTT
TRBV5-1	TRBD1	NA	TRBJ1-5	CASSPRGDSNQPQHF	TGCGCCAGCAGCCCCAGGGGGGACAGCAATCAGCCCCAGCATTTT